This TCR beta chain was captured by sequencing in a study of cytotoxic CD8 clonotypes in ibrutinib-treated CLL. Study-wide context: About 25 partial and 2 complete responses; at median about 70 months, about 14 remitted, around 12 progressed. A mean of around 270,000 productive templates and 94,082 productive rearrangements was obtained per sample.

The germline gives CDR1 KGHSH, CDR2 LQKENI. This CDR3 is 13 amino acids long. With V trimmed by 3 bases and J by 7 bases, 4 bases remained unmatched. Deep sequencing aimed at 1 in 200,000 to 1 in 1 million T cells' resolution. Generated by immunoSEQ multiplex PCR, the TCRdb table keeps only in-frame clones and is missing some. The sample carries approximately 45,000 clones, approximately 70% recorded once. From cryopreserved PBMCs came about 2 micrograms of genomic DNA used for TCR beta libraries. The TCR originated in a human donor with chronic lymphocytic leukemia. The sample in question was PBMCs, obtained after 24 months of ibrutinib treatment. This sequence joins TRBV18 and TRBJ2-5, with 8 bases lining up with TRBD1. CDR3 sequence (DNA): TGTGCCAGCTCACCCGGACAGGGTGGGACCCAGTACTTC. Translated, it gives CASSPGQGGTQYF.